The clone carrying this TCR beta chain was counted between two and nine times. The data were obtained in a study of T-cell reconstitution after alpha-beta-depleted transplantation in children. It was with unique molecular identifiers that the TCRbeta library was prepared. Using its own MiXCR run on the PCR reads, TCRdb lists one record per CDR3 protein. The table lists hundreds of thousands of distinct CDR3 sequences, 10% to 15% of them singletons. The material sequenced was PBMCs, mostly from graft donor cells, taken 360 days after TCRalphabeta/CD19-depleted stem cell transplant. The receptor's source is a male patient aged 10-17 years who had a stem cell transplant for acute myeloid leukemia, so the T cells may come from the graft donor.

The CDR3: CSVEDLAEGGTDTQYF. The CDR3 DNA reads as TGCAGCGTTGAAGATCTAGCGGAGGGGGGCACAGATACGCAGTATTTT. This chain uses TRBV29-1 with TRBJ2-3, with a possible D match to TRBD2 (7 bases). Germline V gene sequence: CDR1 SQVTM, CDR2 ANQGSEA. The CDR3 has 16 residues. The V and J ends lost 0 bases and 1 base respectively, with 14 bases between them.